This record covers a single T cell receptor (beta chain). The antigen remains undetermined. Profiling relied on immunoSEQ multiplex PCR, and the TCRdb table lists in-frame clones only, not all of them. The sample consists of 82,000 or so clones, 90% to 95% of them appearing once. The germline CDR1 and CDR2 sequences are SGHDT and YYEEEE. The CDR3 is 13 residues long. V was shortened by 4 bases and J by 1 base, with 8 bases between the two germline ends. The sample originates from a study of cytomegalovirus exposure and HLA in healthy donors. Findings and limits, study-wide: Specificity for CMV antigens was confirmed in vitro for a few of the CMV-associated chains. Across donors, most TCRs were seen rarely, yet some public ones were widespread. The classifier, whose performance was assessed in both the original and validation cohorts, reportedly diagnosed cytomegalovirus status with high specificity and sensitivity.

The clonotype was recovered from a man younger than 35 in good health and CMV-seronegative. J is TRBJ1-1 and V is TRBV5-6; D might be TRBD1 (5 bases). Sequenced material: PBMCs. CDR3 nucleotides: TGTGCCAGCAGCCGCAGGGAGAACACTGAAGCTTTCTTT. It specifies CASSRRENTEAFF. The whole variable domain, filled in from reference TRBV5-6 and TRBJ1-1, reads DAGVTQSPTHLIKTRGQQVTLRCSPKSGHDTVSWYQQALGQGPQFIFQYYEEEERQRGNFPDRFSGHQFPNYSSELNVNALLLGDSALYLCASSRRENTEAFFGQGTRLTVV.